This T cell receptor beta chain was captured in a study of molecular identifiers for immune sequencing clone quantification (dated by TCRdb to between 2017 and 2018). For the wider study: In a replicate experiment, RNA from around 20,000 or 100,000 naive CD8 T cells was split into five aliquots, four of which were sequenced. This methods study benchmarked molecular-identifier clustering-based TCR repertoire sequencing (MIDCIRS) and TCR RNA copy counting, using CD8 T cells to do so.

Results the study describes overall, beyond this receptor: The naive libraries included spiked-in Jurkat TCR RNA (about 11 copies' worth), and this RNA is not part of the donor repertoire. Clones above 20 RNA copies held over 99% of molecules in CMV-specific effector cells but under 1% in naive cells. When barcode sub-clustering was not used, chimeric consensus sequences inflated TCR diversity, with chimeras reaching as high as 47%. Spiked-in Jurkat TCR RNA equal to a single cell's worth was reported to be detectable even within 1,200,000 naive CD8 T cells. Highly expanded clone sizes could be underestimated because identical TCR molecules may share a barcode. Roughly 2.8 recovered TCR RNA copies per cell were obtained by modeling, versus around 10 by digital PCR, implying a capture efficiency of 25% to 30%.

Libraries of naive CD8 T cells were built from around 20,000 to 1,000,000 sorted cells, with 10%, 30% or 50% of the purified RNA used. Naive CD8 T cells were FACS-sorted as CD8+CD4-CCR7+CD45RA+ on a BD FACSAria II into RLT Plus buffer. To test detection sensitivity, Jurkat RNA equivalent to ten TCR copies was spiked into samples of about 17,000-1,100,000 naive CD8 T cells. Enrichment of CD8 T cells was performed with RosetteSep CD8+ T Cell Enrichment Cocktail and Ficoll-Paque, after which ACK red cell lysis was carried out. Receptor amplification or capture employed PCR. TCRdb shows the sequencer as Illumina HiSeq 4000. Bulk TCR libraries were prepared as previously described, using TCR primers listed in Table S5. Total RNA was purified with the Qiagen AllPrep DNA/RNA kit. Before analysis, reads from multiple sequencing runs of one library were combined. For the original study's pipeline: Reads were retained only if an exact TCR constant sequence was present, and the retained reads were trimmed to 150 nt and grouped according to their 12-nt molecular barcodes. Reads inside each barcode group were sub-clustered using a 15% Levenshtein threshold, and a quality-weighted consensus sequence was constructed for each RNA molecule. Non-functional sequences were removed, as were lower-count sequences one edit away from another. Based on a fit of two negative binomial distributions, barcode sub-clusters having less than 20% of the maximum read count were discarded. TCRdb cleaned the public reads at Q25 with fastp, built clones with MiXCR and kept in-frame beta chains. All rows with the same CDR3 protein become a single entry with the most common DNA and genes. TCRdb, not the authors, supplied the V and J calls. The sample table contains about half a million distinct CDR3 sequences; only one count was recorded for about 21% of them. About 0.78% of the sample is held by the ten biggest clonotypes.

From a lookup of the germline V gene (reference sequence), CDR1 and CDR2 are MNHNY and SVGAGI. Taken from cysteine to phenylalanine, the CDR3 has 13 residues. Left in the record is the CDR3 DNA by itself, 39 bases read in frame from the first base. V lost 0 bases and J lost 7 bases; the stretch between them is 7 bases long. The table lists this clonotype with a few counts. Its antigen is not yet known. Within one base of it there is no much larger clone, and no base qualities were kept. The clonotype originates from a human donor in good health. Some libraries in this study had Jurkat cell RNA spiked in. Sequenced input: naive CD8+ T cells from blood, with Jurkat cell RNA spiked in. The cell subset or site label here, explained by the study, means: FACS-sorted CD8+CD4-CCR7+CD45RA+ naive T cells. The sequence links TRBV6-6 to TRBJ2-1; the D gene is unclear. CDR3 protein: CASSYSTENEQFF. The nucleotide sequence is TGTGCCAGCAGTTACTCGACTGAAAATGAGCAGTTCTTC.